The clone carrying this T cell receptor (beta chain) was seen more than once but under ten times. Antigen unknown. The sample comes from a study of T-cell reconstitution after alpha-beta-depleted transplantation in children. Study outcomes and limitations: T-cell numbers and diversity, one year after transplant, stemmed largely from T cells that were newly produced. Reports say that about two months after transplant, the alpha-beta T cells came out of several hundred graft clones that had expanded.

CDR3 size: 15 residues. V was pared by 5 bases and J by 2 bases, with 8 bases of the junction left unmatched. CDR1 and CDR2 (germline): DFQATT, SNEGSKA (reference sequence). TCRbeta library preparation incorporated unique molecular identifiers. TCRdb independently ran MiXCR on the PCR reads; one entry per CDR3 protein. The table lists under 750,000 distinct CDR3 sequences, under 25% of them singletons. Source: PBMCs, mostly from graft donor cells, taken 360 days after TCRalphabeta/CD19-depleted stem cell transplant. This sequence was found in a boy less than two years old who had a stem cell transplant for acute myeloid leukemia, so the T cells may come from the graft donor. V usage is TRBV20-1 and J usage is TRBJ2-1, with TRBD1 matching over 8 bases. The CDR3 nucleotides read TGCAGTGCTCACCTCACAGGGGGTACCTACAATGAGCAGTTCTTC. It is translated as CSAHLTGGTYNEQFF.